This TCR beta chain came from a study of cytomegalovirus exposure and HLA in healthy donors. Study details: Earlier results showed approximately 110 million unique TCR beta sequences derived from approximately 180 million T cells. Study-level findings and limits: As a later analysis revealed, the rate of TCR association differed by HLA locus, with DRB1 most and HLA-C fewest. The investigators catalogued 164 TCR beta chains as cytomegalovirus-associated. Reports indicated that the classifier achieved high specificity and sensitivity in diagnosing cytomegalovirus status.

Researchers ran the PCR with 60 Vbeta and 13 Jbeta primers. Clones were read by immunoSEQ multiplex PCR, and TCRdb kept only the in-frame ones, dropping some. In the table there are around 130,000 clones, 70% to 85% of which are singletons. Points on this clone: Its antigen remains unidentified.

Sequencing was done on a sample of PBMCs. The receptor was derived from a man aged 45-65 years in good health and CMV-seronegative.

The DNA of the CDR3 is TGTGCCAGCAGCCAACCATCGACAGGGGATAACTATGGCTACACCTTC. This codes for CASSQPSTGDNYGYTF. The J gene is TRBJ1-2, the V gene TRBV4-2, with TRBD1 matching 8 bases. This CDR3 is 16 amino acids long. With 2 bases clipped from V and 1 base from J, the junction kept 6 bases outside the gene matches. Germline values: CDR1 LGHNA, CDR2 YNFKEQ.